The T cell receptor beta chain under discussion was sequenced for a study of vaccination and CD4 T cells after COVID-19. Across the study: Post-COVID draws followed diagnosis by a median around 97 days (range 35 to 161). Investigators stimulated cells with overlapping spike peptides drawn from SARS-CoV-2, HCoV-NL63, HCoV-OC43 and HCoV-229E.

As for treatment: roughly 10-day PBMC culture with coronavirus spike peptide pools or control peptides (ViraFEST assay). Every well contained around 2 million PBMCs, which were grown with about 9.3 IU/ml IL-2 and 10 ug/ml peptide pools. Sequencing of DNA taken from cultured CD4+ T cells relied on the Oncomine TCR Beta short-read assay. TCRdb re-called the PCR reads through MiXCR, storing one row per CDR3 protein. The repertoire includes some 15,000 distinct CDR3 sequences, around half of them detected once, and roughly 7.6% sits in the top ten. The V gene lost 7 bases and the J gene lost 0 bases, with 12 bases spanning the gap. The germline V gene has CDR1 MNHNS and CDR2 SASEGT. This CDR3 has 15 residues. For this clonotype: As yet, its antigen is unknown.

This chain links TRBV6-1 with TRBJ2-2; D uncertain. This clonotype was sampled from a human donor who had recovered from COVID-19. Sequencing was carried out using CD4+ T cells from blood, cultured in vitro. Written as DNA, the CDR3 is TGTGCCAGCACCCCCCAGCGAGCGAACACCGGGGAGCTGTTTTTT. Encoded protein: CASTPQRANTGELFF.